This is a list of T cell receptor beta chains from one sample in a study of shared clonotypes between healthy human individuals. The assay was immunoSEQ multiplex PCR, and TCRdb's table has in-frame clones only and misses some. The sample has 850,000 to 1,100,000 clones; 70% to 80% are singletons. Sequencing input: memory CD4+ T cells from PBMCs. All receptors derive from a man younger than 35 in good health. Some clones in this sample may be carry-over from other donors' samples. CDR3s include the opening cysteine and the closing phenylalanine or tryptophan. The D gene is left open where the match is weak. Not every row has a clone size; where given, it reads once, few, many or a size class.

-,-,TRBV11-2,TRBJ2-2,TGTGCCAGCAGCTCCCCCGGACAGACCACCGGGGAGCTGTTTTTT,CASSSPGQTTGELFF
-,TRBD1,TRBV28,TRBJ1-2,TGTGCCAGCAGTTCCGGGACAGGCTTCCGTGGCTACACCTTC,CASSSGTGFRGYTF
-,TRBD2,TRBV7-9,TRBJ2-3,TGTGCCAGCAGCCTAGCGGGCCCTAGCACAGATACGCAGTATTTT,CASSLAGPSTDTQYF
-,-,TRBV4-1,TRBJ2-3,TGCGCCAGCAGCCAAGATGTACCAGGGCCAACTGGGGTAGATACGCAGTATTTT,CASSQDVPGPTGVDTQYF
-,-,TRBV10-3,TRBJ1-1,TGTGCCATCAGTCTAACCGGGACATTGAACACTGAAGCTTTCTTT,CAISLTGTLNTEAFF
-,TRBD2,TRBV7-9,TRBJ2-3,TGTGCCAGCAGCCGAGGGACTAGCGGGCTCACAGATACGCAGTATTTT,CASSRGTSGLTDTQYF
-,-,TRBV28,TRBJ1-2,TGTGCCAGCAGACGCGGGGGCGCTAACTATGGCTACACCTTC,CASRRGGANYGYTF
-,TRBD1,TRBV4-1,TRBJ2-7,TGCGCCAGCAGCACCCCGACAGGGCAGGGCGAGCAGTACTTC,CASSTPTGQGEQYF
-,-,TRBV5-1,TRBJ2-3,TGCGCCAGCAGCCCGGGGACGGTCCAGGCGCAGTATTTT,CASSPGTVQAQYF
-,-,TRBV28,TRBJ2-2,TGTGCCAGCAGTTTCGGGACATCGGACGGGGAGCTGTTTTTT,CASSFGTSDGELFF
-,TRBD2,TRBV7-2,TRBJ2-1,TGTGCCAGCAGCTTAGGGACTAGCGGGAGTGAGCAGTTCTTC,CASSLGTSGSEQFF
few,-,TRBV18,TRBJ1-1,TGTACCTCCGGGACACTGAACACTGAAGCTTTCTTT,CTSGTLNTEAFF
-,-,TRBV5-1,TRBJ2-6,TGCGCCAGCAGCCCCACCCTGGGGGCCAACGTCCTGACTTTC,CASSPTLGANVLTF
-,-,TRBV10-2,TRBJ2-2,TGCGCCAGCAGCGGGAACACCGGGGAGCTGTTTTTT,CASSGNTGELFF
-,TRBD1,TRBV5-1,TRBJ2-2,TGCGCCAGCAGCTTGGTTGGACAGGGGGTGGCCGGGGAGCTGTTTTTT,CASSLVGQGVAGELFF
-,TRBD1,TRBV28,TRBJ2-5,TGTGCCAGCAGCCAGACAGGGGGGCCGACCCAGTACTTC,CASSQTGGPTQYF
-,TRBD2,TRBV7-2,TRBJ2-3,TGTGCCAGCAGCAGAAAAGGGCTAGCGGGGAGCACAGATACGCAGTATTTT,CASSRKGLAGSTDTQYF